The 30 T cell receptor beta chains below were found in one sample sequenced in a study of Ad26.COV2.S vaccination and SARS-CoV-2 variants. Treatment reported: some 19 received Ad26.COV2.S at low or high dose, single or two shots; several received placebo; per-sample allocation not given. The investigators took samples on day 63 after the first vaccine or placebo injection. The assay was immunoSEQ multiplex PCR, and TCRdb's table has in-frame clones only and misses some. The sample comprises roughly 320,000 clones, over 80% of which are singletons, and 2% to 2.5% rests with the top ten. The sequences come from peripheral blood, collected in a trial of Ad26.COV2.S vaccine versus placebo. These receptor sequences come from a person aged 18 to 65 who received the Ad26.COV2.S COVID-19 vaccine or a placebo.

V usage is TRBV28 and J usage is TRBJ1-1, with a possible D match to TRBD1 (6 bases). V dropped 4 bases and J dropped 8 bases, with 14 bases sitting between them. Germline V gene data show CDR1 as MDHEN and CDR2 as SYDVKM. The CDR3 extends over 13 amino acids. Here the CDR3 DNA reads TGTGCCAGCAGTTCCCGACAGGCCGGGGAAGCTTTCTTT. Translated: CASSSRQAGEAFF.

The chain is built from TRBV5-1 and TRBJ2-3, with a tentative D call TRBD2 (6 bases). The germline CDR1 and CDR2 sequences are SGHRS and YFSETQ. Trimming took off 1 base at V and 5 bases at J, with 14 bases between the two ends. The CDR3 length is 15 residues. The CDR3 loop is CASSLTATRLDTQYF. The DNA of the CDR3 is TGCGCCAGCAGCTTGACGGCGACTAGGTTAGATACGCAGTATTTT.

The V call is TRBV19, the J call TRBJ1-3; D perhaps matches TRBD1 (6 bases). Trimming took off 3 bases at V and 3 bases at J, with 12 bases between the two ends. The CDR3 has 15 residues. Per germline, CDR1 LNHDA and CDR2 SQIVND (reference sequence). This CDR3 is CASSIAGDGGNTIYF. As DNA, the CDR3 is TGTGCCAGTAGTATCGCAGGGGACGGTGGAAACACCATATATTTT.

CDR3 loop: CASSLKGVTYNEQFF. The CDR3 nucleotides are TGTGCCAGCAGTTTGAAGGGAGTCACCTACAATGAGCAGTTCTTC. This sequence joins TRBV27 and TRBJ2-1; D perhaps matches TRBD2 (5 bases). V was trimmed by 3 bases and J by 2 bases, leaving 11 bases between them. The CDR3 extends over 15 amino acids. The germline CDR1 and CDR2 sequences are MNHEY and SMNVEV (reference sequence).

For the CDR3, the DNA is TGTGCCAGCAGTCCACACCGACTAGCGGGAAGGGATGAGCAGTTCTTC. Its protein product is CASSPHRLAGRDEQFF. This chain uses TRBV27 with TRBJ2-1; the match to TRBD2 covers 11 bases. This CDR3 has 16 amino acids. Germline lookup yields CDR1 MNHEY and CDR2 SMNVEV (reference sequence). With 5 bases clipped from V and 8 bases from J, the junction kept 11 bases outside the gene matches.

The rearrangement links TRBV19 to TRBJ1-2, with a weak D call TRBD1 (5 bases). CDR3 size: 15 residues. Germline CDR1 and CDR2: LNHDA and SQIVND (reference sequence). Trimming took 7 bases from V and 0 from J, leaving 15 bases between them. CDR3 residues: CASKPPGIANYGYTF. In DNA form, the CDR3 reads TGTGCCAGTAAACCTCCAGGGATAGCTAACTATGGCTACACCTTC.

This chain uses TRBV7-2 with TRBJ2-7, with no clear D. CDR1 is SGHTA, CDR2 FQGNSA, per germline. This CDR3 is built from 13 residues. Trimming shortened V by 4 bases and J by 3 bases, and 10 bases separated the two germline ends. CDR3 protein: CASSSPWDYEQYF. CDR3 DNA sequence: TGTGCCAGCAGCTCCCCGTGGGACTACGAGCAGTACTTC. The whole variable domain, remainder taken from reference TRBV7-2 and TRBJ2-7, is GAGVSQSPSNKVTEKGKDVELRCDPISGHTALYWYRQSLGQGLEFLIYFQGNSAPDKSGLPSDRFSAERTGGSVSTLTIQRTQQEDSAVYLCASSSPWDYEQYFGPGTRLTVT.

V is TRBV5-6 and J is TRBJ1-3; tentatively, D is TRBD1 (5 bases). Germline V lookup: CDR1 SGHDT, CDR2 YYEEEE. The CDR3 loop spans 15 amino acids. The ends were cut back, 2 bases at V and 3 bases at J, with 12 bases in the middle. The CDR3 DNA follows: TGTGCCAGCAGCTTCAGGGTCTCCGGTGGAAACACCATATATTTT. Protein product: CASSFRVSGGNTIYF.

This clone was counted between two and nine times. The V and J genes are TRBV5-4 and TRBJ2-3; 7 bases agree with TRBD2. Germline-derived CDR1 and CDR2 are SGHNT and YYREEE (reference sequence). This CDR3 is built from 15 residues. The J segment lost 1 base and the V segment lost 0 bases, leaving 2 bases of the junction unmatched. The CDR3 spells CASSLVAGGTDTQYF. DNA for the CDR3: TGTGCCAGCAGCTTGGTCGCGGGGGGCACAGATACGCAGTATTTT.

The chain employs TRBV7-9 and TRBJ2-5; 7 nucleotides line up with TRBD1. This CDR3 is 13 amino acids long. V shed 5 bases, J shed 9 bases, and the junction held 9 bases outside the gene matches. In germline, CDR1 is SEHNR, CDR2 FQNEAQ (reference sequence). The CDR3 region has the DNA TGTGCCAGCAGCCGGACAGGAAGTTATCCCCAGTACTTC. It specifies CASSRTGSYPQYF.

V is TRBV7-9 and J is TRBJ2-7, with 8 positions matching TRBD1. Germline CDR1 reads SEHNR; CDR2 reads FQNEAQ (reference sequence). The CDR3 runs 13 residues. The junction had 7 bases not matched to a gene; V was cut back by 1 base and J by 11 bases. The CDR3 nucleotides read TGTGCCAGCAGCTTAGGCCCCCCAGGGGGCAAGTACTTC. Translation gives CASSLGPPGGKYF.

This clone was seen only a few times. The V call is TRBV18, the J call TRBJ2-2; perhaps TRBD1 as D (7 bases). In germline, CDR1 is KGHSH, CDR2 LQKENI. This CDR3 has 15 residues. Trimming cost V 5 bases and J 2 bases, with 12 bases left between them. DNA for the CDR3: TGTGCCAGCTCAGCGGGACAGCCCAACACCGGGGAGCTGTTTTTT. Encoded protein: CASSAGQPNTGELFF.

This chain joins TRBV5-6 and TRBJ2-1, with 7 bases that match TRBD2. Germline V lookup: CDR1 SGHDT, CDR2 YYEEEE. With V trimmed by 2 bases and J by 6 bases, 8 bases remained unmatched. This CDR3 contains 15 residues. The CDR3 reads CASSFGLVLGNEQFF. CDR3 in DNA: TGTGCCAGCAGCTTCGGACTAGTCTTGGGCAATGAGCAGTTCTTC.

The chain has TRBV9 and TRBJ2-1; TRBD2 aligns across 11 bases. The CDR3 runs to 16 residues. V gave up 3 bases and J gave up 6 bases; unmatched junction bases: 8. Germline-derived CDR1 and CDR2 are SGDLS and YYNGEE. DNA for the CDR3: TGTGCCAGCAGCGGAGTGGGTAGCGGGGGGGCCAATGAGCAGTTCTTC. Amino acid sequence: CASSGVGSGGANEQFF.

The chain is built from TRBV2 and TRBJ2-7; the match to TRBD2 covers 8 bases. Germline-derived CDR1 and CDR2 are SNHLY and FYNNEI. Unmatched junction bases numbered 3, after V lost 6 bases and J lost 5 bases. The CDR3 length is 12 residues. The DNA of the CDR3 is TGTGCCAGCAGGTGGACTAGCAACGAGCAGTACTTC. Translating gives CASRWTSNEQYF.

The chain joins TRBV7-6 to TRBJ1-1, with D hard to call. This CDR3 region has 14 residues. The V gene lost 5 bases and the J gene lost 7 bases, with 17 bases spanning the gap. Germline-derived CDR1 and CDR2 are SGHVS and FNYEAQ. In DNA, the CDR3 is TGTGCCAGCAGCCCGAGGACCAACTTCCATGAAGCTTTCTTT. Residues: CASSPRTNFHEAFF. Drawing the rest from reference TRBV7-6 and TRBJ1-1, the complete variable domain is GAGVSQSPRYKVTKRGQDVALRCDPISGHVSLYWYRQALGQGPEFLTYFNYEAQQDKSGLPNDRFSAERPEGSISTLTIQRTEQRDSAMYRCASSPRTNFHEAFFGQGTRLTVV.

This clone was seen a single time. The rearrangement uses TRBV24-1 and TRBJ2-1; weak D call: TRBD1 (5 bases). CDR1 and CDR2 from the germline V gene are KGHDR and SFDVKD. The length of the CDR3 is 17 residues. Trimming left V 3 bases short and J 7 bases short, with 21 bases between. CDR3 sequence reads: CATSDAQGAARFNEQFF. The CDR3 nucleotides read TGTGCCACCAGTGATGCGCAGGGTGCGGCCAGGTTTAATGAGCAGTTCTTC.

This clone was seen once. The genes are TRBV30 and TRBJ1-2; no firm D call. The germline V and J ends were trimmed by 2 bases and 0 bases, with 16 bases remaining between them. CDR1 is GTSNPN and CDR2 is SVGIG in the germline V gene (reference sequence). The CDR3 runs 16 residues. Written as DNA, the CDR3 is TGTGCCTGGAGTTTAGGGCAGCGAGACTCTAACTATGGCTACACCTTC. Translation gives CAWSLGQRDSNYGYTF.

This clone has just a few counts. The rearrangement joins TRBV9 to TRBJ2-3; maybe TRBD1 (6 bases). V lost 0 bases and J lost 3, with 17 bases in between. Germline V CDR1 and CDR2: SGDLS, YYNGEE. The length of the CDR3 is 17 residues. The chain's CDR3 is CASSVAGGPRETDTQYF. The CDR3 nucleotides read TGTGCCAGCAGCGTAGCTGGGGGCCCCAGGGAGACAGATACGCAGTATTTT.

The rearrangement links TRBV19 to TRBJ2-3, with D perhaps assigned TRBD1 or TRBD2 (5 bases each). This CDR3 comprises 15 residues. Germline V gene lookup returns CDR1 LNHDA and CDR2 SQIVND (reference sequence). V gave up 5 bases and J gave up 2 bases, with 14 bases separating them. CDR3 nucleotides: TGTGCCAGTAGTCCCTCCTGGGGGAACACAGATACGCAGTATTTT. Translated, it gives CASSPSWGNTDTQYF.

The sample holds many counts of this clone. The chain carries TRBV7-9 and TRBJ1-2; D possibly corresponds to TRBD1 (6 bases). The length of the CDR3 is 17 residues. Trimming cost V 5 bases and J 0 bases, with 19 bases left between them. Germline CDR1 and CDR2: SEHNR and FQNEAQ (reference sequence). CDR3 DNA: TGTGCCAGCAGCGAGATTTACACCGGGACATCTAACTATGGCTACACCTTC. Translating it yields CASSEIYTGTSNYGYTF.

As concerns this clone: The identical CDR3 is also encoded by other nucleotide sequences in the sample. This rearrangement joins TRBV19 to TRBJ2-3; D may be TRBD1 or TRBD2 (5 bases each). Germline CDR1 is LNHDA and CDR2 is SQIVND (reference sequence). The CDR3 extends over 14 amino acids. Trimming pared 6 bases from V and 1 base from J, leaving 11 bases between. The CDR3 here is CASSTQGGTDTQYF. Here the CDR3 DNA reads TGTGCCAGTAGCACCCAGGGAGGCACAGATACGCAGTATTTT.

The rearrangement joins TRBV9 to TRBJ1-2, with D possibly matching TRBD1 (5 bases). V gave up 4 bases and J gave up 5 bases, with 12 bases separating them. The length of the CDR3 is 13 residues. The germline V gene has CDR1 SGDLS and CDR2 YYNGEE. The CDR3 region has the DNA TGTGCCAGCAGCTTAAGGGGATCGTATGGCTACACCTTC. It codes for CASSLRGSYGYTF.

The chain carries TRBV7-9 and TRBJ2-3; either TRBD1 or TRBD2 may supply D (5 bases each). The germline V and J ends were trimmed by 3 bases and 9 bases, with 25 bases remaining between them. The CDR3 covers 17 residues. Germline CDR1 is SEHNR and CDR2 is FQNEAQ (reference sequence). DNA of the CDR3: TGTGCCAGCAGCTTGGGGACGGGCGAGGGCTATAAGGAGACGCAGTATTTT. Its protein is CASSLGTGEGYKETQYF.

The chain employs TRBV11-2 and TRBJ1-2, with D hard to call. The CDR3 has 14 residues. Germline-derived CDR1 and CDR2 are SGHAT and FQNNGV. The V end was cut by 0 bases, the J end by 2 bases, with 7 bases between. CDR3 amino acids: CASSLDLVNYGYTF. The CDR3 DNA reads as TGTGCCAGCAGCTTAGATCTAGTAAACTATGGCTACACCTTC.

This clone was observed a few times. V usage is TRBV6-6 and J usage is TRBJ1-2, with no clear D. Germline V gene data show CDR1 as MNHNY and CDR2 as SVGAGI (reference sequence). V lost 5 bases and J 6 bases, leaving 22 bases between the germline ends. CDR3 length: 16 amino acids. This chain's CDR3 is CASSRTLLPPMDGYTF. For the CDR3, the DNA is TGTGCCAGCAGTCGAACTCTACTCCCGCCAATGGATGGCTACACCTTC.

J is TRBJ2-1 and V is TRBV5-1; 11 positions match TRBD2. V gave up 3 bases and J gave up 9 bases; unmatched junction bases: 11. The CDR3 extends over 16 amino acids. Germline CDR1 reads SGHRS; CDR2 reads YFSETQ. CDR3 sequence: CASSSETSGEGSEQFF. The CDR3 bases are TGCGCCAGCAGCTCCGAGACTAGCGGGGAGGGTAGTGAGCAGTTCTTC.

The rearrangement joins TRBV27 to TRBJ2-3, with 8 bases identical to TRBD1. Per germline, CDR1 MNHEY and CDR2 SMNVEV (reference sequence). The CDR3 runs 14 residues. With V trimmed by 5 bases and J by 2 bases, 3 bases remained unmatched. CDR3 DNA: TGTGCCAGCAGTAGGACAGGGTCCACAGATACGCAGTATTTT. This sequence encodes CASSRTGSTDTQYF.

The rearrangement links TRBV5-4 to TRBJ1-2, with 10 bases lining up with TRBD1. The CDR3 runs 15 residues. Germline CDR1 and CDR2: SGHNT and YYREEE (reference sequence). V was pared by 6 bases and J by 8 bases, with 13 bases of the junction left unmatched. The CDR3 is CASTTTDRGIAGYTF. The CDR3 DNA reads TGTGCCAGCACAACCACGGACAGGGGGATTGCGGGCTACACCTTC.

The rearrangement uses TRBV29-1 and TRBJ2-7; 7 nucleotides match TRBD2. CDR1 and CDR2 (germline): SQVTM, ANQGSEA. The ends lost 0 bases at V and 1 base at J; junction bases unmatched: 0. The CDR3 has 13 amino acids. CDR3 DNA sequence: TGCAGCGTTGAAGAGGGAGGGTCCTACGAGCAGTACTTC. This encodes CSVEEGGSYEQYF.